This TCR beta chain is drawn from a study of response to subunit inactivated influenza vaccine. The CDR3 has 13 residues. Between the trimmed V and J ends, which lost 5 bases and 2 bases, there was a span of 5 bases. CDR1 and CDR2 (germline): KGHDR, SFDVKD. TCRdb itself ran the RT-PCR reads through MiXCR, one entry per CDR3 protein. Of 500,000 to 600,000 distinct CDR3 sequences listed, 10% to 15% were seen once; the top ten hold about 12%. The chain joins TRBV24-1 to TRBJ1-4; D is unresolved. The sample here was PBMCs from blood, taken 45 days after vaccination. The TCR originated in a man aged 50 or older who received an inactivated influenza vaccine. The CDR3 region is CATSAGTNEKLFF. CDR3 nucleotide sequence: TGTGCCACCAGTGCTGGTACTAATGAAAAACTGTTTTTT.